This record covers a single T cell receptor beta chain. Time point reported: newly diagnosed GD, antithyroid drugs for less than 3 months. The TCR library used RNA extracted from PBMCs. Arm-PCR with iRepertoire HTBI primers amplified the CDR3 regions for these TCR beta libraries. TCRdb re-called the multiplex PCR reads with MiXCR, one entry per CDR3 protein. The sample shows over 500,000 distinct CDR3 sequences, 16% of them seen only once. This sample was taken from a study of regulatory T cells in long-lasting Graves disease. These same records also appear under a second study, on T cells in Graves' hyperthyroidism and ophthalmopathy. That source notes: Researchers ran a first-round RT-PCR on the TCR CDR3 using the HTBI primer set.

Sample: peripheral blood mononuclear cells (PBMCs), taken at new diagnosis, from a patient treated with antithyroid drugs. The TCR comes from a woman between 25 and 40 years old with Graves disease.

This chain's CDR3 is CASRLRSGITGELFF. For the CDR3, the DNA is TGTGCCAGCAGGTTACGTTCGGGGATCACCGGGGAGCTGTTTTTT. The rearrangement links TRBV6-1 to TRBJ2-2, with D tentatively TRBD2 (5 bases). Germline CDR1 reads MNHNS; CDR2 reads SASEGT. V lost 6 bases and J 4 bases, leaving 15 bases between the germline ends. This CDR3 contains 15 residues.